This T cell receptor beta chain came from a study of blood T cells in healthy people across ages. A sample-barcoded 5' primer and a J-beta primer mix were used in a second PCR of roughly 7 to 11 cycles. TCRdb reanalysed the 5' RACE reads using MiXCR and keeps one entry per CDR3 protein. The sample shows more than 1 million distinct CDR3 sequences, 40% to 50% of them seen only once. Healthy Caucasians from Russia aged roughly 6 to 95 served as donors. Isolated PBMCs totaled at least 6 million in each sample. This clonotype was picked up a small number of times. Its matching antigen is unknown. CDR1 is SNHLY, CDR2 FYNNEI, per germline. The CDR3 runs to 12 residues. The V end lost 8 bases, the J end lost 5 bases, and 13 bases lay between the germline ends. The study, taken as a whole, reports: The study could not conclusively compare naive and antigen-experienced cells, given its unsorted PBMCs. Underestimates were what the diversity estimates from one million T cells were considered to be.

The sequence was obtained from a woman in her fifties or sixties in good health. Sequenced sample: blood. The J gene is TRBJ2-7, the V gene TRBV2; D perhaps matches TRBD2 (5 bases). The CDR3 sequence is CASFPHGDEQYF. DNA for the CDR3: TGTGCCAGCTTCCCCCACGGGGACGAGCAGTACTTC.